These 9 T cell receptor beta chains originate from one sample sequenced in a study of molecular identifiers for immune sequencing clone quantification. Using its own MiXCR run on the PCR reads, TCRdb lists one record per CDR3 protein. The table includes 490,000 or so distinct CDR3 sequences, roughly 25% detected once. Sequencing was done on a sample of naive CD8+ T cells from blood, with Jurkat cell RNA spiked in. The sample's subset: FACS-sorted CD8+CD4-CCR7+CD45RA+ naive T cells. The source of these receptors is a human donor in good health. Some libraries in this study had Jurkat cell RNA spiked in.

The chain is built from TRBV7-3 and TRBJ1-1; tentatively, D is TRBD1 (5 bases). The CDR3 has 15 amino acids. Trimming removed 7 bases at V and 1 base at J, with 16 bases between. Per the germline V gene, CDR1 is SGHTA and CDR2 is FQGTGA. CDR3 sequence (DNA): TGTGCCAGCAAAAGGGCCGGGGGGGAGAACACTGAAGCTTTCTTT. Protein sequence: CASKRAGGENTEAFF.

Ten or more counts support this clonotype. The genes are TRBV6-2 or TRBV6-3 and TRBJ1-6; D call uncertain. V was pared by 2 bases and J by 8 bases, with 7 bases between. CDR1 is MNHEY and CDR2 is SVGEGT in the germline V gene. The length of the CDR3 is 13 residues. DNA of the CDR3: TGTGCCAGCAGTTACGGGCCGGATTCACCCCTCCACTTT. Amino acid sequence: CASSYGPDSPLHF.

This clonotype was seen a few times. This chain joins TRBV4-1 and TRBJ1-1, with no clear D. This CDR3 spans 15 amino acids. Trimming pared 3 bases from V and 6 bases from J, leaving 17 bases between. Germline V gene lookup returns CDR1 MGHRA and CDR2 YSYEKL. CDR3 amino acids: CASSQAGGIQAEAFF. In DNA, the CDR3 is TGCGCCAGCAGCCAGGCCGGCGGCATTCAGGCTGAAGCTTTCTTT.

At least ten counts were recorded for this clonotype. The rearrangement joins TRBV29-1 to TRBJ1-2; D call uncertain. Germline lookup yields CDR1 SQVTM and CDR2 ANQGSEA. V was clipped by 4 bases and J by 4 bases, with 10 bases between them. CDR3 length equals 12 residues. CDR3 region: CSVVEESYGYTF. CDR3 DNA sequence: TGCAGCGTTGTTGAAGAAAGCTATGGCTACACCTTC.

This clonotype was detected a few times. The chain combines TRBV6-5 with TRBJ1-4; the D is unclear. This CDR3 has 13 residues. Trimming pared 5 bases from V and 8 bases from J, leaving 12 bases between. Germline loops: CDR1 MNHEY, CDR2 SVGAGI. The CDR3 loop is CASSPDWTEKLFF. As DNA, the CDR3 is TGTGCCAGCAGTCCTGACTGGACCGAAAAACTGTTTTTT.

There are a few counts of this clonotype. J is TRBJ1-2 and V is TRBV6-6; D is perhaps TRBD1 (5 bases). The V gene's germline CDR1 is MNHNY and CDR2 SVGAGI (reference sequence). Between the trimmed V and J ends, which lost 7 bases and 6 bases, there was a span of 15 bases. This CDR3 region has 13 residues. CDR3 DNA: TGTGCCAGCACCATGAGGGGTCCGGATGGCTACACCTTC. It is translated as CASTMRGPDGYTF.

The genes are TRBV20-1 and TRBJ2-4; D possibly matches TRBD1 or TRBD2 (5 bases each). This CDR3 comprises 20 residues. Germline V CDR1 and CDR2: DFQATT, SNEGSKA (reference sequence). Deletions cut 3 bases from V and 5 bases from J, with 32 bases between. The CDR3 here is CSARGPWGRHPGSGQNIQYF. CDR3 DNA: TGCAGTGCTAGGGGACCCTGGGGCAGACACCCGGGATCGGGGCAAAACATTCAGTACTTC.

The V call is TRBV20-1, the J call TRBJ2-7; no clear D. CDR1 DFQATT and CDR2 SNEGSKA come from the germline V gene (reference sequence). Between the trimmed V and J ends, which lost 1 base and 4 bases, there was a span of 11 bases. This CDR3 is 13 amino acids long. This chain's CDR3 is CSARARAAYEQYF. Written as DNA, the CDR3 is TGCAGTGCTAGAGCAAGGGCAGCATACGAGCAGTACTTC.

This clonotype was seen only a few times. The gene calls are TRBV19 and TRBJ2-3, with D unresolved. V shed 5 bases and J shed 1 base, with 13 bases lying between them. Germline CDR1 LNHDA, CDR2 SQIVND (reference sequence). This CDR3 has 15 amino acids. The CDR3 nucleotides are TGTGCCAGTAGTGGTGGGCTCGGCGGCACAGATACGCAGTATTTT. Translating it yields CASSGGLGGTDTQYF. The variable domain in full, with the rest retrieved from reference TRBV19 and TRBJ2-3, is DGGITQSPKYLFRKEGQNVTLSCEQNLNHDAMYWYRQDPGQGLRLIYYSQIVNDFQKGDIAEGYSVSREKKESFPLTVTSAQKNPTAFYLCASSGGLGGTDTQYFGPGTRLTVL.